This T cell receptor beta chain was captured in a study of regulatory T cells in long-lasting Graves disease. TCR beta libraries were built with iRepertoire HTBI primers and Arm-PCR of CDR3 regions. In the authors' workflow: Identification across samples found some 60 TRBV and 12 to 15 TRBJ segments. TCRdb reprocessed the multiplex PCR reads via MiXCR and lists one record per CDR3 protein. None of the V and J calls come from the authors' own analysis; TCRdb made them. This sample has a few hundred thousand distinct CDR3 sequences, with 23% found just once. In the case of this clonotype: The antigen is undetermined.

Points from the study as a whole: Blood alone, not thyroid tissue, was studied.

The V and J ends lost 6 bases and 2 bases respectively, with 16 bases between them. Germline assignment: CDR1 KGHDR and CDR2 SFDVKD. The CDR3 covers 16 residues. The time point here: persistent/refractory GD, antithyroid drugs over 5 years with positive TRAb. PBMCs provided the RNA from which the TCR library was made. The chain carries TRBV24-1 and TRBJ2-1, with D possibly being TRBD1 (6 bases). The sequence came from a female donor with Graves disease. This material consisted of peripheral blood mononuclear cells (PBMCs), taken when the disease was refractory, from a patient treated with antithyroid drugs. The CDR3 DNA follows: TGTGCCACCAGTCCCGGGACAAGGGTTGCCTACAATGAGCAGTTCTTC. Amino acid sequence: CATSPGTRVAYNEQFF.